The 14 T cell receptor beta chains presented below share a single source sample, sequenced in a study of regulatory T cells in long-lasting Graves disease. As to time point: newly diagnosed GD, antithyroid drugs for less than 3 months. With RNA extracted from PBMCs as input, the TCR library was made. TCR beta libraries were built with iRepertoire HTBI primers and Arm-PCR of CDR3 regions. A single record per CDR3 protein comes from TCRdb applying MiXCR to the multiplex PCR reads. The table records 350,000 to 450,000 distinct CDR3 sequences, more than 13% of them present only once. The sample was also linked to a second study, of T cells in Graves' hyperthyroidism and ophthalmopathy.

This specimen consisted of peripheral blood mononuclear cells (PBMCs), obtained at new diagnosis, from a patient treated with antithyroid drugs. The receptors originated from a woman aged 30 to 39 with Graves disease.

The chain links TRBV4-1 to TRBJ2-7; 8 positions match TRBD2. CDR3 length: 15 residues. Germline-derived CDR1 and CDR2 are MGHRA and YSYEKL. V was pared by 1 base and J by 6 bases, with 8 bases of the junction left unmatched. The CDR3 nucleotides read TGCGCCAGCAGCCAAGCCGGGCAGCGGGAGCTCGAGCAGTACTTC. It is translated as CASSQAGQRELEQYF.

This clonotype appeared many times. J is TRBJ2-3 and V is TRBV18; no clear D gene. Trimming left V 5 bases short and J 2 bases short, with 20 bases between. This CDR3 has 17 residues. CDR1 and CDR2 (germline): KGHSH, LQKENI. As DNA, the CDR3 is TGTGCCAGCTCAGGATCCGGTAGTTTTTCCGACACAGATACGCAGTATTTT. Its protein is CASSGSGSFSDTDTQYF.

This clonotype was counted a few times. The genes are TRBV19 and TRBJ1-5, with D possibly matching TRBD1 (5 bases). The CDR3 extends over 13 amino acids. Trimming took off 5 bases at V and 5 bases at J, with 10 bases between the two ends. Germline V gene sequence: CDR1 LNHDA, CDR2 SQIVND (reference sequence). The CDR3 here is CASSSRVDQPQHF. DNA for the CDR3: TGTGCCAGTAGTTCCAGGGTGGATCAGCCCCAGCATTTT.

The chain employs TRBV6-1 and TRBJ2-1; tentatively, D is TRBD2 (7 bases). The CDR3 has 15 residues. V gave up 6 bases and J gave up 6 bases, with 18 bases separating them. CDR1 and CDR2 from the germline V gene are MNHNS and SASEGT. The DNA for the CDR3 is TGTGCCAGCAGGGAAAACAGGGAGGGCTTCAATGAGCAGTTCTTC. Encoded protein: CASRENREGFNEQFF.

V gene TRBV24-1 combines with J gene TRBJ2-1; 10 bases are shared with TRBD2. Unmatched junction bases numbered 12, after V lost 3 bases and J lost 2 bases. The CDR3 spans 19 residues. CDR1 and CDR2 (germline): KGHDR, SFDVKD. CDR3 DNA: TGTGCCACCAGTGATCCTAGCGGGAGTCAGCACCAGACCTACAATGAGCAGTTCTTC. Protein product: CATSDPSGSQHQTYNEQFF.

This clonotype was seen repeatedly, ten times or more. The rearrangement joins TRBV20-1 to TRBJ2-1; TRBD2 aligns across 11 bases. The CDR3 totals 16 residues. Germline V lookup: CDR1 DFQATT, CDR2 SNEGSKA (reference sequence). Germline trimming cut 5 bases from V and 0 bases from J; bases unmatched to any gene: 6. CDR3 amino acids: CSAHRLAGSSYNEQFF. The CDR3 DNA follows: TGCAGTGCTCATAGACTAGCGGGGAGCTCCTACAATGAGCAGTTCTTC.

This clonotype was recorded at least ten times. The chain employs TRBV5-5 and TRBJ2-1, with D possibly TRBD1 on 6 matching bases. The CDR3 has 11 amino acids. Germline loops: CDR1 SGHKS, CDR2 YYEKEE (reference sequence). Deletions cut 4 bases from V and 12 bases from J, with 11 bases between. The CDR3 sequence is CASSRQAMQFF. CDR3 DNA: TGTGCCAGCAGCCGACAGGCCATGCAGTTCTTC.

This clonotype was detected many times. The rearrangement joins TRBV5-1 to TRBJ2-7; 7 nucleotides align to TRBD1. The ends lost 3 bases at V and 3 bases at J; junction bases unmatched: 3. The CDR3 consists of 13 residues. Germline assignment: CDR1 SGHRS and CDR2 YFSETQ. The CDR3 spells CASSSTGNYEQYF. CDR3 in DNA: TGCGCCAGCAGCTCGACAGGGAACTACGAGCAGTACTTC.

As regards this clonotype: Its ends do not fully match the called genes, so a read error is possible. The chain is built from TRBV27 and TRBJ2-7; 9 nucleotides align to TRBD2. Germline V CDR1 and CDR2: MNHEY, SMNVEV (reference sequence). This CDR3 comprises 17 residues. CDR3: CTSSLHRPGLASHEQYF. In DNA, the CDR3 is TGTACCAGCAGTCTCCACCGCCCGGGACTAGCTTCCCACGAGCAGTACTTC.

This clonotype was counted between two and nine times. V is TRBV11-3 and J is TRBJ2-5; D is perhaps TRBD2 (5 bases). Per germline, CDR1 SGHNT and CDR2 YENEEA. This CDR3 spans 12 amino acids. V lost 2 bases and J 5 bases, leaving 6 bases between the germline ends. CDR3 sequence reads: CASSLQRETQYF. The CDR3 bases are TGTGCCAGCAGCTTACAGCGGGAGACCCAGTACTTC.

The sample holds a few counts of this clonotype. The CDR3 loop is CASSELNKAGELFF. The CDR3 DNA reads TGCGCCAGCAGTGAACTTAACAAAGCCGGGGAGCTGTTTTTT. V gene TRBV10-2 combines with J gene TRBJ2-2, with D uncertain. Trimming cost V 3 bases and J 6 bases, with 11 bases left between them. Per the germline V gene, CDR1 is WSHSY and CDR2 is SAAADI. The CDR3 spans 14 residues.

This clonotype was counted ten times or more. This chain links TRBV6-1 with TRBJ2-7; TRBD2 agrees at 10 bases. The V gene's germline CDR1 is MNHNS and CDR2 SASEGT. V lost 7 bases and J lost 1; bases outside the gene matches: 13. The CDR3 spans 17 residues. CDR3 DNA: TGTGCCAGCATGAGGGCGTCTAGCGGGAGCACTTCCTACGAGCAGTACTTC. Protein: CASMRASSGSTSYEQYF.

V and J are TRBV20-1 and TRBJ2-3; D may be TRBD2 (5 bases). The end of the DNA aligns better with TRBJ2-5, so the J call may be wrong. The CDR3 length is 10 residues. The germline CDR1 and CDR2 sequences are DFQATT and SNEGSKA (reference sequence). CDR3 nucleotides: TGCAGTGCCGGGGAGGAGACCCAGTACTTC. Translating it yields CSAGEETQYF.

This clonotype has a handful of counts. This may stem from a read error, because a much larger clone lies one nucleotide away. The V call is TRBV28, the J call TRBJ2-7, with 7 bases lining up with TRBD2. The germline V gene encodes CDR1 MDHEN and CDR2 SYDVKM. The CDR3 length is 14 residues. V lost 3 bases and J lost 3; bases outside the gene matches: 5. CDR3: CASSFGGGDYEQYF. The CDR3 DNA is TGTGCCAGCAGTTTTGGGGGGGGAGACTACGAGCAGTACTTC.